This entry is about one T cell receptor beta chain. Sequenced by immunoSEQ multiplex PCR; TCRdb stores in-frame clones only, minus some. The repertoire holds nearly 110,000 clones, 80% to 95% seen once, with roughly 6% in the top ten. This sample is drawn from a study of T cell responses to AZD1222 COVID-19 vaccine. The CDR3 length is 13 residues. The germline gives CDR1 MNHEY, CDR2 SMNVEV (reference sequence). V was cut by 3 bases and J by 3 bases, with 9 bases left in between. The sample in question was peripheral blood, obtained 28 days after the second AZD1222 dose. The clonotype comes from an adult who received the AZD1222 COVID-19 vaccine. The chain carries TRBV27 and TRBJ2-7; D is perhaps TRBD1 (6 bases). This chain's CDR3 is CASSFYRDYEQYF. The CDR3 coding sequence is TGTGCCAGCAGTTTTTACAGGGACTACGAGCAGTACTTC.